A few counts support the clone carrying this T cell receptor (beta chain). A second roughly 7 to 11 cycle PCR used barcoded and J-beta primers. In TCRdb, the 5' RACE reads were re-called with MiXCR into one record per CDR3 protein. The sample carries 800,000 to 950,000 distinct CDR3 sequences, around 29% recorded once. This entry comes from a study of blood T cells in healthy people across ages. The germline CDR1 and CDR2 sequences are LGHNA and YNFKEQ. There are 17 residues in the CDR3. Trimming removed 0 bases at V and 4 bases at J, with 16 bases between. This same sample was also part of a study on T cells of mothers and their children.

This receptor was taken from a woman in her forties in good health. Sequencing was done on a sample of blood. The V gene is TRBV4-2, the J gene TRBJ1-5; possible D gene TRBD1, 6 bases. The CDR3 sequence: CASSQDSGALSNQPQHF. Written as DNA, the CDR3 is TGTGCCAGCAGCCAAGATTCGGGGGCCCTCTCGAATCAGCCCCAGCATTTT.